A single sample gave rise to the 5 T cell receptor beta chains below, sequenced in a study of blood T cells in healthy people across ages. PCR was performed a second time for about 7 to 11 cycles using a sample-barcoded 5' primer and a J-beta primer mix. TCRdb ran MiXCR on the 5' RACE reads and lists one entry per CDR3 protein. This sample carries some 1,500,000 distinct CDR3 sequences, approximately 43% of them seen once, and the ten largest clones take less than 5%. The sequenced material came from blood. Source of these receptors: a woman aged 18-35 years in good health.

This chain uses TRBV6-5 with TRBJ1-2; no reliable D call. This CDR3 is 13 amino acids long. Germline lookup yields CDR1 MNHEY and CDR2 SVGAGI. Trimming took off 8 bases at V and 4 bases at J, with 14 bases between the two ends. The CDR3 region is CASAARPIYGYTF. The CDR3 nucleotides are TGTGCCAGCGCCGCCCGACCTATCTATGGCTACACCTTC.

The V and J genes are TRBV5-1 and TRBJ2-7; D is unclear. This CDR3 has 14 amino acids. Germline V gene lookup returns CDR1 SGHRS and CDR2 YFSETQ. V was cut by 2 bases and J by 4 bases, with 13 bases left in between. The CDR3 DNA sequence: TGCGCCAGCAGCTTACTGGGCAGACGGTACGAGCAGTACTTC. Protein product: CASSLLGRRYEQYF.

J is TRBJ1-6 and V is TRBV20-1, with 8 bases aligning to TRBD1. This CDR3 is 14 amino acids long. V shed 3 bases, J shed 10 bases, and the junction held 8 bases outside the gene matches. Germline V gives CDR1 DFQATT, CDR2 SNEGSKA (reference sequence). The CDR3 reads CSASLGQGGSPLHF. DNA of the CDR3: TGCAGTGCTAGCCTCGGACAGGGAGGATCACCCCTCCACTTT.

This clonotype was found a few times. The chain has TRBV6-5 and TRBJ2-3; D is uncertain. CDR1 and CDR2 (germline): MNHEY, SVGAGI. The length of the CDR3 is 11 residues. V was pared by 0 bases and J by 7 bases, with 2 bases between. The CDR3: CASSYSNTQYF. DNA of the CDR3: TGTGCCAGCAGTTACTCCAATACGCAGTATTTT.

The chain employs TRBV20-1 and TRBJ2-6; D unresolved. CDR1 DFQATT and CDR2 SNEGSKA come from the germline V gene (reference sequence). Trimming shortened V by 4 bases and J by 1 base, and 2 bases separated the two germline ends. The CDR3 contains 12 residues. The CDR3 sequence is CSANSGANVLTF. CDR3 bases: TGCAGTGCTAATTCTGGGGCCAACGTCCTGACTTTC.